These T cell receptor beta chains were read from a single sample in a study of blood T cell repertoires in COVID-19. Clones were read by immunoSEQ multiplex PCR, and TCRdb kept only the in-frame ones, dropping some. The data show hundreds of thousands of clones, roughly 90% seen once. Sample: peripheral blood. Receptors were obtained from a woman in her sixties or seventies with acute or convalescent COVID-19. Each CDR3 is given with its conserved first and last residue. Fields, in order: clone size, J gene, V gene, D gene, CDR3 protein, CDR3 DNA. The D gene is left open where the match is weak. Clone size is not always given. Where it is, it says once, few, many or a class for expanded clones.

>.|TRBJ2-1|TRBV14|.
CASGSQYNEQFF
TGTGCCAGCGGGAGCCAGTACAATGAGCAGTTCTTC
>.|TRBJ2-2|TRBV11-3|.
CASSLRSAGELFF
TGTGCCAGCAGCTTGAGGTCGGCGGGGGAGCTGTTTTTT
>.|TRBJ2-7|TRBV7-2|TRBD1
CASSWNRDRGFYEQYF
TGTGCCAGCAGCTGGAACCGGGACAGGGGATTCTACGAGCAGTACTTC
>.|TRBJ2-3|TRBV9|TRBD2
CASSPEASGVHSTDTQYF
TGTGCCAGCAGCCCTGAGGCTAGCGGGGTTCATAGCACAGATACGCAGTATTTT
>.|TRBJ1-3|TRBV7-3|.
CASSLTRESLEGNTIYF
TGTGCCAGCAGCTTAACGAGGGAGAGTCTAGAAGGAAACACCATATATTTT
>.|TRBJ1-3|TRBV6-2/TRBV6-3|.
CASSYDSRSGNTIYF
TGTGCCAGCAGTTATGACAGCCGCTCTGGAAACACCATATATTTT
>.|TRBJ2-1|TRBV30|TRBD2
CAWSVHGAGVGYNEQFF
TGTGCCTGGAGTGTACACGGCGCGGGAGTCGGCTACAATGAGCAGTTCTTC
>.|TRBJ2-7|TRBV6-1|.
CASSEPGSGSYEQYF
TGTGCCAGCAGTGAACCCGGGAGCGGATCCTACGAGCAGTACTTC
>.|TRBJ2-7|TRBV24-1|.
CATSDSYEQYF
TGTGCCACCAGTGACAGCTACGAGCAGTACTTC
>.|TRBJ2-5|TRBV7-9|TRBD1
CASSDRGQETQYF
TGTGCCAGCAGCGACAGGGGGCAAGAGACCCAGTACTTC
>few|TRBJ2-1|TRBV14|TRBD1
CASSQERQGSYEQFF
TGTGCCAGCAGCCAAGAGAGACAGGGGTCATATGAGCAGTTCTTC
>.|TRBJ2-1|TRBV6-5|.
CASSYEPRLYNEQFF
TGTGCCAGCAGTTACGAGCCCCGCCTCTACAATGAGCAGTTCTTC
>.|TRBJ2-1|TRBV7-9|TRBD1
CASSHGTGASYEQFF
TGTGCCAGCAGCCATGGGACAGGGGCTAGCTATGAGCAGTTCTTC
>.|TRBJ2-3|TRBV14|TRBD2
CASSPGLAPTDTQYF
TGTGCCAGCAGCCCCGGACTAGCTCCGACAGATACGCAGTATTTT
>few|TRBJ1-4|TRBV2|.
CASSDGGEKLFF
TGTGCCAGCAGTGATGGCGGTGAAAAACTGTTTTTT
>.|TRBJ2-5|TRBV5-1|.
CASSPAGSQETQYF
TGCGCCAGCAGCCCGGCGGGATCCCAAGAGACCCAGTACTTC
>.|TRBJ1-5|TRBV2|TRBD1
CASSGTGPSTPQHF
TGTGCCAGCAGCGGGACAGGCCCTAGCACGCCCCAGCATTTT
>.|TRBJ2-7|TRBV10-3|.
CAISDLARLPYEQYF
TGTGCCATCAGTGATTTAGCTCGCCTCCCCTACGAGCAGTACTTC
>.|TRBJ1-4|TRBV9|.
CASSARSNRAGWGDEKLFF
TGTGCCAGCAGCGCCAGATCAAACAGGGCAGGTTGGGGAGATGAAAAACTGTTTTTT
>.|TRBJ2-7|TRBV4-3|TRBD1
CASSRGTGSSYEQYF
TGCGCCAGCAGCCGAGGGACAGGGAGCTCCTACGAGCAGTACTTC
>.|TRBJ2-7|TRBV15|TRBD2
CATSGGLGHEQYF
TGTGCCACGAGCGGGGGCCTGGGCCACGAGCAGTACTTC
>.|TRBJ1-1|TRBV5-3|.
CARSLNPRGYTEAFF
TGTGCCAGAAGCTTGAACCCGAGGGGGTACACTGAAGCTTTCTTT
>.|TRBJ1-4|TRBV7-2|TRBD1
CASSSGQGAGEKLFF
TGTGCCAGCAGCTCGGGACAGGGGGCGGGTGAAAAACTGTTTTTT